The 2 T cell receptor beta chains below come from one sample, sequenced in a study of immune characterization of retroperitoneal liposarcoma (dated by TCRdb to the late 2010s). The library was prepared using PCR. TCRdb names NextSeq 500 as the instrument used. The public reads were reprocessed in TCRdb via fastp at Q25 and MiXCR, keeping in-frame beta chains. Each CDR3 protein gets just one entry, which takes the most common genes and DNA from the rows behind it. This sample has roughly 8,000 distinct CDR3 sequences in its table, and 25% to 35% of those were observed once. About an eighth of the sample is held by the ten biggest clonotypes. The specimen sequenced was blood. The receptors derive from a male donor with retroperitoneal liposarcoma.

This clonotype came up many times. This sequence joins TRBV6-1 and TRBJ1-4, with 11 bases identical to TRBD1. This CDR3 is 16 amino acids long. Germline V CDR1 and CDR2: MNHNS, SASEGT. J gave up 3 bases and V 9 bases, and 9 bases lay outside the gene matches. CDR3 in DNA: TGTGCCAGTTACCGGACAGGGGGCATATCTAATGAAAAACTGTTTTTT. The encoded protein is CASYRTGGISNEKLFF.

This chain uses TRBV9 with TRBJ2-3; 14 bases map to TRBD2. CDR1 SGDLS and CDR2 YYNGEE come from the germline V gene. The V and J ends lost 3 bases and 3 bases, in that order; junction bases with no gene match: 6. The CDR3 loop spans 17 amino acids. The CDR3 DNA sequence: TGTGCCAGCAGCGCGGGACTAGCGGGAGTCGGGACAGATACGCAGTATTTT. It codes for CASSAGLAGVGTDTQYF. Full variable domain (rest looked up from reference TRBV9 and TRBJ2-3): DSGVTQTPKHLITATGQRVTLRCSPRSGDLSVYWYQQSLDQGLQFLIQYYNGEERAKGNILERFSAQQFPDLHSELNLSSLELGDSALYFCASSAGLAGVGTDTQYFGPGTRLTVL.